This T cell receptor (beta chain) emerged from a study of blood T cell repertoires in COVID-19. About the study: Acute and convalescent COVID-19 specimens originated in the United States, Italy and Spain. Sources were T cells, B-cell-depleted T cells, or PBMCs; the material itself was cDNA or gDNA.

The CDR3 loop spans 14 amino acids. Trimming took off 4 bases at V and 5 bases at J, with 17 bases between the two ends. Per the germline V gene, CDR1 is DFQATT and CDR2 is SNEGSKA (reference sequence). Patients of the Seattle cohort, enrolled during active infection, were followed longitudinally. As handled by the study authors: Reference gene primer amplification yielded estimated nucleated cell counts. The table came from immunoSEQ multiplex PCR; TCRdb's copy has only in-frame clones and leaves some out. V, J and clone size derive from that table, while D and trimming were established from the DNA sequence. The sample lists about 360,000 clones, 80% to 90% occurring once.

Material: peripheral blood. V usage is TRBV20-1 and J usage is TRBJ1-2, with D tentatively TRBD1 (5 bases). This receptor was taken from an older woman with COVID-19, enrolled during active disease. For the CDR3, the DNA is TGCAGTGCTACTGACCCTGACAGCCTATATGGCTACACCTTC. Translation: CSATDPDSLYGYTF.